The 31 T cell receptor beta chains in this list originate from one sample, sequenced in a study of cytomegalovirus exposure and HLA in healthy donors. In the PCR, 60 Vbeta and 13 Jbeta primers were used. Sequencing used immunoSEQ multiplex PCR; TCRdb keeps in-frame clones, though not all of them. There are 150,000 to 200,000 clones in the sample, with 0.7% to 0.8% held by the top ten. Sequences were obtained from PBMCs. These receptor sequences come from a boy aged 10-17 years in good health and CMV-seronegative.

The V gene is TRBV6-1, the J gene TRBJ1-5, with TRBD1 as a possible D gene (5 bases). The CDR3 contains 15 residues. The germline CDR1 and CDR2 sequences are MNHNS and SASEGT. The V and J ends lost 3 bases and 6 bases respectively, with 15 bases between them. This chain's CDR3 is CASSELQGLPQPQHF. The CDR3, as DNA: TGTGCCAGCAGTGAGTTGCAGGGTTTACCTCAGCCCCAGCATTTT.

CDR3 loop: CASSGTGTYNSPLHF. The DNA of the CDR3 is TGTGCCAGCAGCGGGACAGGCACCTATAATTCACCCCTCCACTTT. This chain joins TRBV9 and TRBJ1-6; 7 nucleotides align to TRBD1. The CDR3 sequence is 15 residues long. Germline trimming cut 3 bases from V and 2 bases from J; bases unmatched to any gene: 2. Germline CDR1 SGDLS, CDR2 YYNGEE.

The V call is TRBV30, the J call TRBJ2-1; the D is unclear. V lost 2 bases to trimming and J lost 8 bases, with 19 bases between them. CDR1 and CDR2 from the germline V gene are GTSNPN and SVGIG (reference sequence). The CDR3 has 15 residues. CDR3 in DNA: TGTGCCTGGAGTTTGCCAGGCCGTATTTCGCATGAGCAGTTCTTC. It yields the protein CAWSLPGRISHEQFF.

The chain is built from TRBV30 and TRBJ2-2; 9 bases match TRBD1. The CDR3 covers 16 residues. CDR1 is GTSNPN, CDR2 SVGIG, per germline (reference sequence). Trimming cost V 1 base and J 1 base; bases outside gene matches: 4. CDR3 nucleotide sequence: TGTGCCTGGAGTGCAGACAGGGGGTTGAACACCGGGGAGCTGTTTTTT. Its translation is CAWSADRGLNTGELFF.

CDR3 sequence (DNA): TGTGCCAGCTCACCCACAGGGGATGGCACTGAAGCTTTCTTT. Residues: CASSPTGDGTEAFF. The V call is TRBV18, the J call TRBJ1-1; 7 nucleotides align to TRBD1. V shed 3 bases, J shed 4 bases, and the junction held 5 bases outside the gene matches. The germline CDR1 and CDR2 sequences are KGHSH and LQKENI. The CDR3 runs to 14 residues.

V and J are TRBV7-9 and TRBJ2-1, with D possibly matching TRBD2 (6 bases). CDR3 size: 10 residues. The germline CDR1 and CDR2 sequences are SEHNR and FQNEAQ (reference sequence). V lost 11 bases and J 11 bases, leaving 13 bases between the germline ends. This chain's CDR3 is CAGEAGQQFF. The CDR3 nucleotides are TGTGCCGGGGAGGCGGGACAGCAGTTCTTC.

The genes are TRBV30 and TRBJ2-5; 10 positions match TRBD1. The DNA end favors TRBJ2-7, so the J call may be wrong. Germline loops: CDR1 GTSNPN, CDR2 SVGIG (reference sequence). CDR3 length equals 14 residues. The CDR3 is CAWSTDRGEHEQYF. For the CDR3, the DNA is TGTGCCTGGAGTACGGACAGGGGGGAACACGAGCAGTACTTC.

This CDR3 is CASSFELAAVRDEQFF. The CDR3 nucleotides are TGTGCCAGCAGCTTTGAGTTAGCGGCCGTTAGGGATGAGCAGTTCTTC. V and J are TRBV12-1 and TRBJ2-1; the table's D call, TRBD2, has no DNA check behind it. TRBV12-1 counts as a pseudogene. This CDR3 is 16 amino acids long.

CDR3 residues: CASSPQGSEEAFF. In nucleotides, the CDR3 is TGTGCCAGCAGTCCACAGGGCTCCGAAGAAGCTTTCTTT. V is TRBV6-6 and J is TRBJ1-1; possible D gene TRBD1, 6 bases. The germline gives CDR1 MNHNY, CDR2 SVGAGI (reference sequence). The CDR3 has 13 residues. Trimming pared 5 bases from V and 8 bases from J, leaving 15 bases between.

In DNA form, the CDR3 reads TGTGCCAGCAGCTTCCTACAGGGGCAGATCACTGAAGCTTTCTTT. Protein sequence: CASSFLQGQITEAFF. The chain links TRBV7-9 to TRBJ1-1, with 7 positions matching TRBD1. The germline CDR1 and CDR2 sequences are SEHNR and FQNEAQ (reference sequence). V was clipped by 3 bases and J by 4 bases; unmatched bases: 8. This CDR3 is built from 15 residues.

V gene TRBV11-2 combines with J gene TRBJ1-6; D is uncertain. Germline-derived CDR1 and CDR2 are SGHAT and FQNNGV. V was cut by 2 bases and J by 8 bases, with 13 bases left in between. The CDR3 spans 15 residues. The CDR3 DNA reads as TGTGCCAGCAGCTTACTACGAGGCCGGGATTCACCCCTCCACTTT. This gives the protein CASSLLRGRDSPLHF.

Written as DNA, the CDR3 is TGTGCCTGGACCTATGGGGGGGGAGTCCACGAGCAGTACTTC. It translates to CAWTYGGGVHEQYF. The chain carries TRBV30 and TRBJ2-7, with TRBD2 matching 7 bases. The CDR3 is 14 amino acids. Unmatched junction bases numbered 11, after V lost 4 bases and J lost 5 bases. Looked up from germline, CDR1 is GTSNPN and CDR2 is SVGIG (reference sequence).

The chain couples TRBV29-1 to TRBJ1-5; 10 bases are shared with TRBD1. V was clipped by 5 bases and J by 11 bases; unmatched bases: 9. This CDR3 has 13 residues. Germline V gene sequence: CDR1 SQVTM, CDR2 ANQGSEA. The chain's CDR3 is CSVTKTGTGAQHF. As DNA, the CDR3 is TGCAGCGTTACCAAAACCGGGACAGGGGCCCAGCATTTT. The whole variable domain, remainder taken from reference TRBV29-1 and TRBJ1-5, is SAVISQKPSRDICQRGTSLTIQCQVDSQVTMMFWYRQQPGQSLTLIATANQGSEATYESGFVIDKFPISRPNLTFSTLTVSNMSPEDSSIYLCSVTKTGTGAQHFGDGTRLSIL.

This chain links TRBV5-5 with TRBJ1-2, with a tentative D call TRBD1 (5 bases). CDR1 is SGHKS, CDR2 YYEKEE, per germline (reference sequence). The CDR3 is 13 amino acids. V was cut by 4 bases and J by 1 base, with 8 bases left in between. CDR3 sequence reads: CASSRDFNYGYTF. CDR3 sequence (DNA): TGTGCCAGCAGCCGGGACTTTAACTATGGCTACACCTTC.

The chain combines TRBV30 with TRBJ2-6; D is undetermined. Germline assignment: CDR1 GTSNPN and CDR2 SVGIG (reference sequence). V was clipped by 4 bases and J by 1 base, with 5 bases between them. CDR3 length: 13 residues. The CDR3 bases are TGTGCCTGGAAACAGTCTGGGGCCAACGTCCTGACTTTC. Its translation is CAWKQSGANVLTF.

The CDR3 protein is CASSLKAAGELFF. Here the CDR3 DNA reads TGTGCCAGCAGTTTAAAGGCGGCCGGGGAGCTGTTTTTT. The chain links TRBV27 to TRBJ2-2; D remains ambiguous. Germline values: CDR1 MNHEY, CDR2 SMNVEV (reference sequence). The germline V and J ends were trimmed by 2 bases and 6 bases, with 7 bases remaining between them. This CDR3 contains 13 residues.

This chain links TRBV2 with TRBJ2-7; D unclear. The CDR3 extends over 15 amino acids. Trimming stripped 2 bases from V and 3 bases from J, with 14 bases between. Per germline, CDR1 SNHLY and CDR2 FYNNEI. The DNA of the CDR3 is TGTGCCAGCAGTGAACAGTCAGGTTTTTACTACGAGCAGTACTTC. Its translation: CASSEQSGFYYEQYF.

The chain is built from TRBV7-9 and TRBJ2-5, with D possibly TRBD2 on 5 matching bases. This CDR3 comprises 14 residues. V lost 5 bases and J lost 3, with 13 bases in between. CDR1 SEHNR and CDR2 FQNEAQ come from the germline V gene (reference sequence). This CDR3 is CASSPSPGEETQYF. The CDR3 region has the DNA TGTGCCAGCAGCCCCTCGCCCGGGGAAGAGACCCAGTACTTC.

This sequence joins TRBV28 and TRBJ2-1; TRBD2 agrees at 12 bases. The ends lost 6 bases at V and 0 bases at J; junction bases unmatched: 18. Per the germline V gene, CDR1 is MDHEN and CDR2 is SYDVKM. CDR3 length: 21 residues. The CDR3 region has the DNA TGTGCCAGCAGCTCGGCCTCTGCTAGCGGGGGGGCCATCTCCTCCTACAATGAGCAGTTCTTC. Translation: CASSSASASGGAISSYNEQFF.

This chain joins TRBV9 and TRBJ2-5; 7 positions match TRBD2. The length of the CDR3 is 15 residues. Germline lookup yields CDR1 SGDLS and CDR2 YYNGEE. Losses at the gene ends were 4 bases for V and 4 bases for J; bases not matched to a gene: 10. The DNA for the CDR3 is TGTGCCAGCAGCACTAGCGTTGCCCCTAGAGAGACCCAGTACTTC. Protein product: CASSTSVAPRETQYF.

The chain recombines TRBV15 with TRBJ2-6; 9 bases fit TRBD1. The CDR3 is made up of 19 amino acids. CDR1 LNHNV and CDR2 YYDKDF come from the germline V gene (reference sequence). V trimming: 1 base; J trimming: 0 bases; junction bases outside the gene matches: 7. The CDR3 DNA sequence: TGTGCCACCAGCAGAGTTTTCGGGACAGGGAGCTCTGGGGCCAACGTCCTGACTTTC. Translated: CATSRVFGTGSSGANVLTF.

This CDR3 reads CASSSYGTVQEQYF. In nucleotides, the CDR3 is TGTGCCAGCAGCTCGTACGGGACAGTGCAGGAGCAGTACTTC. This chain joins TRBV13 and TRBJ2-7; TRBD1 agrees at 7 bases. The CDR3 sequence is 14 residues long. The ends lost 4 bases at V and 7 bases at J; junction bases unmatched: 10. CDR1 PRHDT and CDR2 FYEKMQ come from the germline V gene (reference sequence). Combining the CDR3 with reference TRBV13 and TRBJ2-7 gives the whole variable domain AAGVIQSPRHLIKEKRETATLKCYPIPRHDTVYWYQQGPGQDPQFLISFYEKMQSDKGSIPDRFSAQQFSDYHSELNMSSLELGDSALYFCASSSYGTVQEQYFGPGTRLTVT.

As to this clone: This sample includes further DNA sequences coding for the same CDR3. This chain connects TRBV5-4 to TRBJ1-2, with TRBD1 identical over 8 bases. The CDR3 consists of 17 residues. V shed 3 bases, J shed 4 bases, and the junction held 14 bases outside the gene matches. Looked up from germline, CDR1 is SGHNT and CDR2 is YYREEE (reference sequence). CDR3 amino acids: CASSSTWTGQTLYGYTF. DNA of the CDR3: TGTGCCAGCAGCTCCACATGGACAGGGCAAACCCTCTATGGCTACACCTTC.

The chain couples TRBV19 to TRBJ1-5, with a weak D call TRBD1 (6 bases). The CDR3 is 16 residues long. CDR1 is LNHDA, CDR2 SQIVND, per germline (reference sequence). Between the trimmed V and J ends, which lost 7 bases and 1 base, there was a span of 17 bases. The CDR3 protein is CASIGGQSGSNQPQHF. In DNA form, the CDR3 reads TGTGCCAGTATAGGAGGACAGTCCGGGAGCAATCAGCCCCAGCATTTT.

V and J are TRBV6-5 and TRBJ1-1, with 9 bases that match TRBD1. Germline assignment: CDR1 MNHEY and CDR2 SVGAGI. This CDR3 spans 15 amino acids. V trimming: 6 bases; J trimming: 1 base; junction bases outside the gene matches: 6. This CDR3 is CASRIDRGGNTEAFF. Written as DNA, the CDR3 is TGTGCCAGCAGAATTGACAGGGGGGGGAACACTGAAGCTTTCTTT.

The CDR3 loop is CVRSPGTGNCYGYTF. The CDR3 bases are TGTGTCAGAAGCCCAGGGACAGGGAACTGCTATGGCTACACCTTC. The chain carries TRBV7-5 and TRBJ1-2; the D call of TRBD1 is as the table states it, not checked on the DNA. TRBV7-5 is deemed a pseudogene. The CDR3 length is 15 residues.

The chain joins TRBV27 to TRBJ2-2; possibly TRBD1 for D (5 bases). The CDR3 is 13 amino acids. The V end lost 0 bases, the J end lost 6 bases, and 5 bases lay between the germline ends. Germline V gives CDR1 MNHEY, CDR2 SMNVEV (reference sequence). The DNA of the CDR3 is TGTGCCAGCAGTTTATCACAGGCCGGGGAGCTGTTTTTT. Amino acid sequence: CASSLSQAGELFF.

The rearrangement joins TRBV2 to TRBJ1-4, with D tentatively TRBD1 (5 bases). The CDR3 length is 16 residues. V lost 1 base, J lost 2 bases, and 11 bases lay in between. CDR1 and CDR2 from the germline V gene are SNHLY and FYNNEI. The CDR3 reads CASSEGRGATNEKLFF. In DNA, the CDR3 is TGTGCCAGCAGTGAAGGAAGGGGCGCGACTAATGAAAAACTGTTTTTT.

This chain connects TRBV7-8 to TRBJ2-1, with 7 nucleotides matching TRBD2. This CDR3 spans 13 amino acids. Germline CDR1 is SGHVS and CDR2 is FQNEAQ. CDR3 amino acids: CAGGGVGDNEQFF. The DNA of the CDR3 is TGTGCGGGGGGGGGAGTTGGGGACAATGAGCAGTTCTTC.

This chain uses TRBV6-5 with TRBJ1-5; D might be TRBD1 (6 bases). This CDR3 contains 15 residues. The ends were cut back, 6 bases at V and 0 bases at J, with 12 bases in the middle. Germline loops: CDR1 MNHEY, CDR2 SVGAGI. CDR3 DNA sequence: TGTGCCAGCAGCACAGGGAGATATAGCAATCAGCCCCAGCATTTT. Translating it yields CASSTGRYSNQPQHF.

V gene TRBV2 combines with J gene TRBJ2-7, with 8 nucleotides matching TRBD2. The CDR3 totals 13 residues. The germline V gene encodes CDR1 SNHLY and CDR2 FYNNEI. V was clipped by 10 bases and J by 1 base; unmatched bases: 6. The CDR3 protein is CATRGGASYEQYF. The CDR3 DNA reads as TGTGCCACCCGGGGGGGGGCATCCTACGAGCAGTACTTC.